This TCR beta chain came from a study of cytomegalovirus exposure and HLA in healthy donors. Regarding the study as a whole: An analysis that was carried out later associated approximately 17,000 TCR beta sequences with HLA alleles at 0.05 false discovery rate. Listed as cytomegalovirus-associated were about 160 TCR beta chains.

The PCR employed 60 Vbeta primers together with 13 Jbeta primers. The assay was immunoSEQ multiplex PCR, and TCRdb's table has in-frame clones only and misses some. The sample contains over 150,000 clones, 73% of which appear only once. In regard to this clone: Its antigen is still unknown. Other DNA sequences of this sample code for an identical CDR3.

This clonotype was sampled from a woman younger than 35 in good health and CMV-seropositive. The sequenced sample was PBMCs.

The CDR3 DNA is TGTGCCAGCAGCCTGACAGGTGACACTGAAGCTTTCTTT. The encoded protein is CASSLTGDTEAFF. V usage is TRBV7-9 and J usage is TRBJ1-1, with a weak D call TRBD1 (6 bases). V lost 5 bases and J 3 bases, leaving 10 bases between the germline ends. Germline assignment: CDR1 SEHNR and CDR2 FQNEAQ (reference sequence). This CDR3 has 13 residues. Full variable domain (missing parts from reference TRBV7-9 and TRBJ1-1): DTGVSQNPRHKITKRGQNVTFRCDPISEHNRLYWYRQTLGQGPEFLTYFQNEAQLEKSRLLSDRFSAERPKGSFSTLEIQRTEQGDSAMYLCASSLTGDTEAFFGQGTRLTVV.